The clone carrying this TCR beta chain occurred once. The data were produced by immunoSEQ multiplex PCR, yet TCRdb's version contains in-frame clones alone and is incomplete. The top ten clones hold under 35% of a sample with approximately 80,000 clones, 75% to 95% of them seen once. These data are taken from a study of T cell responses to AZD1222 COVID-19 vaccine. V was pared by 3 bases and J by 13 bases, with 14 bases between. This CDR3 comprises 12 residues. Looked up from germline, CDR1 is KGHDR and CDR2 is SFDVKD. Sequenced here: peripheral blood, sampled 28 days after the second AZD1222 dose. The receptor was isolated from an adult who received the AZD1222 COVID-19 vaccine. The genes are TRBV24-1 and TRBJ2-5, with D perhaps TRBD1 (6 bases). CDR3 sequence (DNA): TGTGCCACCAGTGATGACGCGGGCAGGGGGTACTTC. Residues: CATSDDAGRGYF.